One sample yielded the 7 T cell receptor beta chains listed below, sequenced in a study of neoadjuvant anti-PD-1 for oral cavity cancer. Clones were sequenced by immunoSEQ multiplex PCR, and TCRdb holds only the in-frame ones, with some missing. The sample shows 9,500 to 10,000 clones, roughly 66% of them seen only once. Sample time point: after neoadjuvant nivolumab, at surgical resection. Here the sequenced sample was PBMCs, taken after nivolumab (anti-PD-1) treatment. The source is a person between 35 and 79 years old with oral cavity squamous cell carcinoma.

The J gene is TRBJ2-2, the V gene TRBV5-1; a weak D match, TRBD2 (5 bases). The CDR3 spans 15 residues. Between the trimmed V and J ends, which lost 3 bases and 2 bases, there was a span of 11 bases. Germline V gives CDR1 SGHRS, CDR2 YFSETQ. The CDR3 protein is CASSWRTDNTGELFF. The CDR3 nucleotides are TGCGCCAGCAGCTGGAGGACGGATAACACCGGGGAGCTGTTTTTT. The full variable domain, completed using reference TRBV5-1 and TRBJ2-2, is KAGVTQTPRYLIKTRGQQVTLSCSPISGHRSVSWYQQTPGQGLQFLFEYFSETQRNKGNFPGRFSGRQFSNSRSEMNVSTLELGDSALYLCASSWRTDNTGELFFGEGSRLTVL.

V is TRBV10-3 and J is TRBJ2-2; D is ambiguous. CDR3 length equals 14 residues. V was clipped by 9 bases and J by 0 bases, with 11 bases between them. From germline, CDR1 is ENHRY and CDR2 SYGVKD. In DNA form, the CDR3 reads TGTGCCATTACTGACCCCCCGAACACCGGGGAGCTGTTTTTT. Translating gives CAITDPPNTGELFF.

This sequence joins TRBV7-2 and TRBJ2-1, with D tentatively TRBD2 (7 bases). This CDR3 spans 15 amino acids. The V and J ends lost 1 base and 8 bases respectively, with 15 bases between them. Germline V gene data show CDR1 as SGHTA and CDR2 as FQGNSA. The CDR3: CASSLGGGAAHEQFF. For the CDR3, the DNA is TGTGCCAGCAGCTTAGGAGGGGGGGCCGCCCATGAGCAGTTCTTC.

The V call is TRBV13, the J call TRBJ1-2; 8 positions agree with TRBD1. The junction had 5 bases not matched to a gene; V was cut back by 5 bases and J by 3 bases. Germline V lookup: CDR1 PRHDT, CDR2 FYEKMQ (reference sequence). This CDR3 comprises 14 residues. This chain's CDR3 is CASSLSDRDYGYTF. In DNA, the CDR3 is TGTGCCAGCAGCCTCTCGGACAGGGACTATGGCTACACCTTC. The full variable domain, completed using reference TRBV13 and TRBJ1-2, is AAGVIQSPRHLIKEKRETATLKCYPIPRHDTVYWYQQGPGQDPQFLISFYEKMQSDKGSIPDRFSAQQFSDYHSELNMSSLELGDSALYFCASSLSDRDYGYTFGSGTRLTVV.

About this clone itself: A read error may account for a junction end that differs from germline. The gene calls are TRBV7-7 and TRBJ2-1, with 10 bases lining up with TRBD2. Germline V CDR1 and CDR2: SSHAT, FNYEAQ (reference sequence). This CDR3 is built from 15 residues. DNA of the CDR3: TGTGCTAGCAGCTCGGGACTAGCGACATACAATGAGCAGTTCTTC. It specifies CASSSGLATYNEQFF. Together with reference TRBV7-7 and TRBJ2-1, the CDR3 gives the full variable domain: GAGVSQSPRYKVTKRGQDVTLRCDPISSHATLYWYQQALGQGPEFLTYFNYEAQPDKSGLPSDRFSAERPEGSISTLTIQRTEQRDSAMYRCASSSGLATYNEQFFGPGTRLTVL.

The chain links TRBV4-1 to TRBJ2-1; D remains ambiguous. The V and J ends lost 0 bases and 0 bases respectively, with 9 bases between them. Germline V gene data show CDR1 as MGHRA and CDR2 as YSYEKL. The length of the CDR3 is 16 residues. CDR3 nucleotides: TGCGCCAGCAGCCAAGAGCGACTCGGCTCCTACAATGAGCAGTTCTTC. Translating gives CASSQERLGSYNEQFF.

This rearrangement joins TRBV5-1 to TRBJ1-1; 7 bases line up with TRBD1. Germline V gives CDR1 SGHRS, CDR2 YFSETQ. This CDR3 contains 14 residues. The trim removed 5 bases at V and 1 base at J, leaving 5 bases unmatched. The CDR3 sequence is CASSRDSANTEAFF. Written as DNA, the CDR3 is TGCGCCAGCAGTCGGGACAGCGCGAACACTGAAGCTTTCTTT.